Sequencing of this TCR beta chain was carried out in a study of T cell repertoires in cytomegalovirus infection. Findings and caveats of the study: Cumulative frequency (of public TCR beta family members) identified carriers of CMV plus the relevant HLA. The ex vivo response was dominated by HLA-C-restricted CMV-specific TCR beta clonotypes.

V lost 4 bases, J lost 7 bases, and 3 bases stayed unmatched. Germline V gene lookup returns CDR1 ENHRY and CDR2 SYGVKD. This CDR3 has 14 residues. TCRdb recomputed calls from the reads with MiXCR, one row per CDR3 protein. The data contain around 310,000 distinct CDR3 sequences, 29% of them singletons. As concerns this clonotype: Its antigen remains unidentified.

The chain carries TRBV10-3 and TRBJ2-1; 11 nucleotides match TRBD2. The starting material was cultured PBMCs, obtained from culture after CMV antigen stimulation. This TCR derives from a human donor in good health (CMV status not recorded). Some clones in this sample may be carry-over from other donors' samples. The CDR3 DNA sequence: TGTGCCATCAGTGCTAGCGGGGGGACTAATGAGCAGTTCTTC. Protein product: CAISASGGTNEQFF.